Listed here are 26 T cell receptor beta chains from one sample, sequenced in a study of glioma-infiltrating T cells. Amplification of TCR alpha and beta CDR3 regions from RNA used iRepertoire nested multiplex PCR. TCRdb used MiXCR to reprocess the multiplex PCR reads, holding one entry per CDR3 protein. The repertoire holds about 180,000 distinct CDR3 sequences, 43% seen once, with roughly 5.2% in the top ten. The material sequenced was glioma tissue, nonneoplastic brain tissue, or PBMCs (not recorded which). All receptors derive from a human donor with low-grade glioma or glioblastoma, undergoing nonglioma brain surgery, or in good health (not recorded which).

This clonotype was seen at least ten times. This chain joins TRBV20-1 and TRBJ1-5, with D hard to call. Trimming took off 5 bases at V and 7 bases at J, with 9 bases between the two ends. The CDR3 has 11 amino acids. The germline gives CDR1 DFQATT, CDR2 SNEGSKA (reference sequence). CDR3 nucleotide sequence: TGCAGTGCTCCAGGTTCCCAGCCCCAGCATTTT. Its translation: CSAPGSQPQHF.

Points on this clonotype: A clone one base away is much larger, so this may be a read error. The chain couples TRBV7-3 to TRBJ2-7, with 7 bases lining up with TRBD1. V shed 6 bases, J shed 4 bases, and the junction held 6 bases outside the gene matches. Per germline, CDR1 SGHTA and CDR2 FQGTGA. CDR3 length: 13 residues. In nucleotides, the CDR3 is TGTGCCAGCAGGCCAAACAGGGGATACGAGCAGTACTTC. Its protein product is CASRPNRGYEQYF. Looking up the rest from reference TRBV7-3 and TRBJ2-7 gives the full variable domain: GAGVSQTPSNKVTEKGKYVELRCDPISGHTALYWYRQSLGQGPEFLIYFQGTGAADDSGLPNDRFFAVRPEGSVSTLKIQRTERGDSAVYLCASRPNRGYEQYFGPGTRLTVT.

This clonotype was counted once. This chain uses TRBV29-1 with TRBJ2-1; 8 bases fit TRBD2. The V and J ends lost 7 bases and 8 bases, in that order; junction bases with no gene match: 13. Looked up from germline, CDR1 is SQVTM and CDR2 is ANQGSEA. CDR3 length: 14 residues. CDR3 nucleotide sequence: TGCAGCGGGGTAGCGGGACCTACCTGGGATGAGCAGTTCTTC. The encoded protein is CSGVAGPTWDEQFF.

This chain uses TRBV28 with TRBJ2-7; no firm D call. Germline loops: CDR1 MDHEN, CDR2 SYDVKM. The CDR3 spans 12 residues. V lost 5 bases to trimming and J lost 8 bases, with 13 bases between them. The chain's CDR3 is CASSPTGYKQYF. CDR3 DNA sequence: TGTGCCAGCAGTCCGACTGGTTACAAGCAGTACTTC.

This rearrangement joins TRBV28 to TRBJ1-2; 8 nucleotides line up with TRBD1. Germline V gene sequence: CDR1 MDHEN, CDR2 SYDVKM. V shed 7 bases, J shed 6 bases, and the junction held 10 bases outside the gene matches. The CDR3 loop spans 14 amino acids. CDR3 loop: CASMRQGLDHGYTF. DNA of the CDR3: TGTGCCAGCATGAGACAGGGGCTTGACCATGGCTACACCTTC.

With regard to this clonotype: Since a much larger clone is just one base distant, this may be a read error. The CDR3 coding sequence is TGTGCCAGCAGTTCCCCCCAGGGGGCCCATAAGCCCCAGCATTTT. This sequence encodes CASSSPQGAHKPQHF. This chain uses TRBV28 with TRBJ1-5, with 8 nucleotides matching TRBD1. The CDR3 is made up of 15 amino acids. The germline V gene has CDR1 MDHEN and CDR2 SYDVKM. Germline trimming cut 4 bases from V and 8 bases from J; bases unmatched to any gene: 10.

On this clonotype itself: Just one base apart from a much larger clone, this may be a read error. CDR3 nucleotides: TGTGCCAGCAGCCCCCCAGGGTTGAACAACGGGGAGCTGTTTTTT. This encodes CASSPPGLNNGELFF. This rearrangement joins TRBV6-5 to TRBJ2-2; D possibly corresponds to TRBD1 (5 bases). Per germline, CDR1 MNHEY and CDR2 SVGAGI. The CDR3 runs 15 residues.

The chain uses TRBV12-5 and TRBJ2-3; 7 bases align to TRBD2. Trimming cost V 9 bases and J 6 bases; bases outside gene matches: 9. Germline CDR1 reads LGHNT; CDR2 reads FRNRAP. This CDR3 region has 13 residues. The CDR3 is CASRDYIIDTQYF. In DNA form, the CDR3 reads TGTGCTAGCCGGGACTATATCATCGATACGCAGTATTTT.

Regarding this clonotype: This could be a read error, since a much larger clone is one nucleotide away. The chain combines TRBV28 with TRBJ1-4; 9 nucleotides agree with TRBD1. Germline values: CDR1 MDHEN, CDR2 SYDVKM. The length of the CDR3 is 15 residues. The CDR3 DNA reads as TGTGCCTGCAGTCCCTCCGGGACAGGGCGGGAAAAACTGTTTTTT. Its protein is CACSPSGTGREKLFF.

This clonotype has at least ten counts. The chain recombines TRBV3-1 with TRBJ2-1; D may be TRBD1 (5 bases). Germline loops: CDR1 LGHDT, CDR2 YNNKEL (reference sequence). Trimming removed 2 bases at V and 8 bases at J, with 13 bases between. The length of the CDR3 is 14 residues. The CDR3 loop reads CASSQNGAQDEQFF. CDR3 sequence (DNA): TGTGCCAGCAGCCAAAATGGGGCCCAGGATGAGCAGTTCTTC.

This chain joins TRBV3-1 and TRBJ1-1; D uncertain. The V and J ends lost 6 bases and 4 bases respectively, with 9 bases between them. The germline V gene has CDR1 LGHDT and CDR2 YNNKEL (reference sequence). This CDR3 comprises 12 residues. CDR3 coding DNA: TGTGCCAGCAGTCACAAGCGCACTGAAGCTTTCTTT. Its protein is CASSHKRTEAFF.

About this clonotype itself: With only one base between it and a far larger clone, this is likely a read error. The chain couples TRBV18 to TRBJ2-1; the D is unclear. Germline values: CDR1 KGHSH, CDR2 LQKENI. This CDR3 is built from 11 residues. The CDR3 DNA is TGTACCAGCTCCCCGAAGAATGAGCAGTTCTTC. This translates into CTSSPKNEQFF.

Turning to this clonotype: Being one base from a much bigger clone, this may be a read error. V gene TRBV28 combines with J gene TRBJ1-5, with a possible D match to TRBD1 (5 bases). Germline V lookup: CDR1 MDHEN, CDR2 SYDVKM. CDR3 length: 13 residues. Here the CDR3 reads CASSSHRNQTQHF. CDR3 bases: TGTGCCAGCAGTTCCCACAGGAATCAGACCCAGCATTTT.

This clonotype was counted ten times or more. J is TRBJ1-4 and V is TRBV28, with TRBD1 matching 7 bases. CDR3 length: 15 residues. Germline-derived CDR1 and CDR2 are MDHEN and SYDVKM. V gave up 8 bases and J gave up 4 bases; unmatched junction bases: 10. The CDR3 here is CASGHRRQGNEKLFF. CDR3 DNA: TGTGCCAGCGGCCACCGTCGACAGGGTAATGAAAAACTGTTTTTT. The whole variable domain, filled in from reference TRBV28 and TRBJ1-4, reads DVKVTQSSRYLVKRTGEKVFLECVQDMDHENMFWYRQDPGLGLRLIYFSYDVKMKEKGDIPEGYSVSREKKERFSLILESASTNQTSMYLCASGHRRQGNEKLFFGSGTQLSVL.

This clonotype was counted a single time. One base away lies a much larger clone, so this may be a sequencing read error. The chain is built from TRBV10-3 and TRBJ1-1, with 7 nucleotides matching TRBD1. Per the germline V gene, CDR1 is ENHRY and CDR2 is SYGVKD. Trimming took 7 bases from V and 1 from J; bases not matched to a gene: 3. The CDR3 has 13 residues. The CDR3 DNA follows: TGTGCCATCAACAGGGGCCCGAACACTGAAGCTTTCTTT. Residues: CAINRGPNTEAFF.

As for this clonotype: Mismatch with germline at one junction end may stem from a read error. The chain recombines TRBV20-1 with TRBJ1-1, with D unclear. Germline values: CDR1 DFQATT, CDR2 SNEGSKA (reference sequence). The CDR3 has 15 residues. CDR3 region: CSAREVIRGNNEALF. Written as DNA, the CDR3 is TGCAGTGCTAGAGAGGTTATTAGAGGGAACAATGAAGCTTTGTTT.

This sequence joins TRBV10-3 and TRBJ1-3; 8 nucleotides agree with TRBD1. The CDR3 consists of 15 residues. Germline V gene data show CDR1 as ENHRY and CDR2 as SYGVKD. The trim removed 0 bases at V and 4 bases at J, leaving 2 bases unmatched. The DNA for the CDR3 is TGTGCCATCAGTGAGTCGACAGGGGCAGGAAACACCATATATTTT. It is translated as CAISESTGAGNTIYF.

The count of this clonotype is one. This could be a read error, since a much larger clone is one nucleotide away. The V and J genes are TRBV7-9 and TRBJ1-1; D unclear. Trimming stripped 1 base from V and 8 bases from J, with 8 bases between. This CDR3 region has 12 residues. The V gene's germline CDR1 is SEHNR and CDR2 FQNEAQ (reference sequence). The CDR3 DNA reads TGTGCCAGCAGCTTAGGAGAAGCCGAAGCTTTCTTT. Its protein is CASSLGEAEAFF.

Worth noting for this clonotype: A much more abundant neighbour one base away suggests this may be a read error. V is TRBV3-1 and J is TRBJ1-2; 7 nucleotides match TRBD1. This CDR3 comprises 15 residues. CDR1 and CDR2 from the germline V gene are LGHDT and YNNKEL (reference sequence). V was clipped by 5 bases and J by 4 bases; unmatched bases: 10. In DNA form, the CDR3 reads TGTGCCAGCAGCTATACGGACAGGAGATCCTATGGCTACACCTTC. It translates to CASSYTDRRSYGYTF.

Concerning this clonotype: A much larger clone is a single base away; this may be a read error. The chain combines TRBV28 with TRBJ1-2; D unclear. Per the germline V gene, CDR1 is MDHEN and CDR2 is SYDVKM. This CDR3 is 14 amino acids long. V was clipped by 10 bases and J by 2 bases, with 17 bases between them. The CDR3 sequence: CAITSGVSNYGYTF. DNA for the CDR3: TGTGCCATTACCTCTGGGGTTTCCAACTATGGCTACACCTTC.

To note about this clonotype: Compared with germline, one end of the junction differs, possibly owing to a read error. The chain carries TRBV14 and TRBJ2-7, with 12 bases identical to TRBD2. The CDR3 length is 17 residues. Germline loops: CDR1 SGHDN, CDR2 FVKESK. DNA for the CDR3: TGTGCCAGCAGCCGAGGTAACGGACTAGCGGGACTCTACGGGCAGTACTTC. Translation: CASSRGNGLAGLYGQYF.

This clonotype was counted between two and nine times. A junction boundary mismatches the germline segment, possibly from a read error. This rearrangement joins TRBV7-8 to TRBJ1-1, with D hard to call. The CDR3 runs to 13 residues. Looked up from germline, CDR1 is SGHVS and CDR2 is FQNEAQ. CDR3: CASSLGVKTEAFF. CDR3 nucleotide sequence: TGTGCCAGCAGCTTAGGGGTGAAGACTGAAGCTTTCTTT.

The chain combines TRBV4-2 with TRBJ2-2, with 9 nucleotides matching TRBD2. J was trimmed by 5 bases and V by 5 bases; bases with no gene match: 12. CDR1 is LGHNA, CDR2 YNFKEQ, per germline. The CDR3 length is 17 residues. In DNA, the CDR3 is TGTGCCAGCAGCGAAGGGTCGAGCGGGAGGCGTACCGGGGAGCTGTTTTTT. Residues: CASSEGSSGRRTGELFF.

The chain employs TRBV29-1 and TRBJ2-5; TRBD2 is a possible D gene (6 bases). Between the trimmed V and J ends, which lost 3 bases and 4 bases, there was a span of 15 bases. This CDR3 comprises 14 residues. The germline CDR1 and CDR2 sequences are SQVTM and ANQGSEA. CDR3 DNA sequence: TGCAGCGTTGATTCCGGGAGTGCAGGAGAGACCCAGTACTTC. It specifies CSVDSGSAGETQYF.

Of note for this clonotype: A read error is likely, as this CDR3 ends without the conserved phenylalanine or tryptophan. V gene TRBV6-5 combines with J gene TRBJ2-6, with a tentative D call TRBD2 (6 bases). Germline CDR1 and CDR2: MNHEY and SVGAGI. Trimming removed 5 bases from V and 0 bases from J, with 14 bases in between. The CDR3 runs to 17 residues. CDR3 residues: CASSAGTDYSGANVLTL. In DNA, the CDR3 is TGTGCCAGCAGTGCCGGGACTGATTACTCTGGGGCCAACGTCCTGACTTTA.

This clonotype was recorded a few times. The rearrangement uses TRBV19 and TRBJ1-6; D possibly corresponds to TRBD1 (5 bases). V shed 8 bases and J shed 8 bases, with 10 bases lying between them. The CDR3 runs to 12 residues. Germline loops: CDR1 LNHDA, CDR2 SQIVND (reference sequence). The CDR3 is CASGAGYSPLHF. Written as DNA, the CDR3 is TGTGCCAGTGGGGCAGGATATTCACCCCTCCACTTT.